The next 5 T cell receptor beta chains were all read from a single sample in a study of blood T cell repertoires in COVID-19. Produced via immunoSEQ multiplex PCR; TCRdb's table is partial and in-frame only. The table lists 40,000 or so clones, around 74% of them singletons, with roughly a tenth in the top ten. The specimen was peripheral blood. The receptor set was obtained from a man in his 70s with COVID-19, enrolled during active disease.

The rearrangement uses TRBV11-3 and TRBJ2-7; 8 bases agree with TRBD1. V lost 2 bases, J lost 0 bases, and 0 bases stayed unmatched. The CDR3 extends over 14 amino acids. Germline CDR1 is SGHNT and CDR2 is YENEEA. CDR3 nucleotides: TGTGCCAGCAGCTTAACAGGGGGCTCCTACGAGCAGTACTTC. It codes for CASSLTGGSYEQYF. The variable domain in full, completed from reference TRBV11-3 and TRBJ2-7, reads EAGVVQSPRYKIIEKKQPVAFWCNPISGHNTLYWYLQNLGQGPELLIRYENEEAVDDSQLPKDRFSAERLKGVDSTLKIQPAELGDSAVYLCASSLTGGSYEQYFGPGTRLTVT.

The gene calls are TRBV3-1 (or the pseudogene TRBV3-2) and TRBJ1-4; tentatively, D is TRBD1 (6 bases). The germline gives CDR1 LGHDT, CDR2 YNNKEL (reference sequence). This CDR3 is built from 19 residues. Trimming shortened V by 0 bases and J by 0 bases, and 17 bases separated the two germline ends. The CDR3 loop reads CASSQDRGDRQTTNEKLFF. The CDR3 coding sequence is TGTGCCAGCAGCCAAGATAGAGGTGACAGGCAAACAACTAATGAAAAACTGTTTTTT.

The J gene is TRBJ1-2, the V gene TRBV6-2 or TRBV6-3; D gene unclear. CDR1 and CDR2 (germline): MNHEY, SVGEGT. This CDR3 spans 12 amino acids. V lost 2 bases and J 5 bases, leaving 6 bases between the germline ends. CDR3 DNA: TGTGCCAGCAGTTACGGCAGATATGGCTACACCTTC. Its protein is CASSYGRYGYTF.

This chain links TRBV12-3 or TRBV12-4 with TRBJ2-5, with D hard to call. V was shortened by 2 bases and J by 1 base, with 5 bases between the two germline ends. This CDR3 has 13 residues. The CDR3 protein is CASSLYVQETQYF. The CDR3 DNA reads as TGTGCCAGCAGTTTATATGTCCAAGAGACCCAGTACTTC.

As to this clone: One end of the junction is discordant with germline, which a read error may explain. The rearrangement joins TRBV10-1 to TRBJ2-1, with TRBD2 identical over 7 bases. CDR3 size: 12 residues. CDR1 is WNHNN, CDR2 SYGVQD, per germline (reference sequence). DNA for the CDR3: TGCGCCAGCAGTGAGGGGGCGGGAGAGCCGTTCTTC. Amino acid sequence: CASSEGAGEPFF.